Listed below are T cell receptor beta chains from one sample, sequenced in a study of blood T cell repertoires in COVID-19. Libraries were prepared by immunoSEQ multiplex PCR; TCRdb keeps only in-frame clonotypes and omits some of them. This sample has about 180,000 clones; about 91% occur once, and the top ten carry 2% to 2.5%. Sequencing was performed on PBMCs or T cells enriched from blood (not recorded which). The source is a woman between 35 and 50 years old with acute COVID-19. Both conserved end residues are part of each CDR3. A D gene is named only where the DNA matches it firmly. A row's size may be missing; if present it is once, few, many or a size class.

d_gene,v_gene,j_gene,abundance,CDR3nt,CDR3aa
TRBD1,TRBV19,TRBJ2-7,-,TGTGCCAGTAGCCTAACAACAGGGGGTAACGACGAGCAGTACTTC,CASSLTTGGNDEQYF
TRBD1,TRBV7-9,TRBJ1-2,once,TGTGCCAGCAGCTCGCCGGGACAGATAGGGGCTAACTATGGCTACACCTTC,CASSSPGQIGANYGYTF
-,TRBV7-9,TRBJ2-1,-,TGTGCCAGCACAGCGCCCTCATACAATGAGCAGTTCTTC,CASTAPSYNEQFF
TRBD1,TRBV15,TRBJ1-1,-,TGTGCCACCAGCGGACGGACAGGTTTGAACACTGAAGCTTTCTTT,CATSGRTGLNTEAFF
-,TRBV7-3,TRBJ1-4,-,TGTGCCAGCAGCTTAAGTCAGGGAAGGACAACTAATGAAAAACTGTTTTTT,CASSLSQGRTTNEKLFF
-,TRBV30,TRBJ2-5,-,TGTGCCTGGAGGAATGGCGGGGGCAGGGAGACCCAGTACTTC,CAWRNGGGRETQYF
TRBD2,TRBV12-3/TRBV12-4,TRBJ2-3,-,TGTGCCAGCAGCCCCGGGGGGGAAGATACGCAGTATTTT,CASSPGGEDTQYF
-,TRBV5-1,TRBJ2-2,-,TGCGCCAGCAGCTTGTCCGGACAGTCCACCGGGGAGCTGTTTTTT,CASSLSGQSTGELFF
TRBD1,TRBV18,TRBJ1-4,once,TGTGCCAGCTCACCAACAGGGGTTGTTGAAAAACTGTTTTTT,CASSPTGVVEKLFF
-,TRBV2,TRBJ1-1,-,TGTGCCACGCACAGGGACAACACTGAAGCTTTCTTT,CATHRDNTEAFF
TRBD1,TRBV10-3,TRBJ1-1,-,TGTGCCATCAGTGCCGGGACAGGGCTTGGTTGGTCCACTGAAGCTTTCTTT,CAISAGTGLGWSTEAFF
TRBD2,TRBV7-3,TRBJ2-1,-,TGTGCCAGCAGCTTAAGTTCCGGGAGGAATGAGCAGTTCTTC,CASSLSSGRNEQFF
TRBD2,TRBV9,TRBJ2-1,-,TGTGCCAGGGGGGCCCCGGGACTAGCGGGGTTAAGTGAGCAGTTCTTC,CARGAPGLAGLSEQFF
TRBD2,TRBV5-1,TRBJ2-1,once,TGCGCCAGCGGCCTAGCGGGTTCTTACAATGAGCAGTTCTTC,CASGLAGSYNEQFF
TRBD2,TRBV2,TRBJ2-5,-,TGTGCCAGCAGTTCATCCGGGGGGGGAGGTCAAGAGACCCAGTACTTC,CASSSSGGGGQETQYF
TRBD2,TRBV7-2,TRBJ2-3,-,TGTGCCAGCAGTCCGGGACTAGCGGGGGGGCGTGTCACAGATACGCAGTATTTT,CASSPGLAGGRVTDTQYF
TRBD2,TRBV28,TRBJ2-5,-,TGTGCCAGCAGTTTAAGTAGCGGGGGGGCCGGAGAGACCCAGTACTTC,CASSLSSGGAGETQYF
TRBD1,TRBV5-4,TRBJ1-1,once,TGTGCCAGCAGTGGGATTCAGGGGGCGGTAAACACTGAAGCTTTCTTT,CASSGIQGAVNTEAFF
-,TRBV7-2,TRBJ1-1,-,TGTGCCAGCAGCCTAAGAGGTCAGGGCATGAACACTGAAGCTTTCTTT,CASSLRGQGMNTEAFF